The T cell receptor (beta chain) described here comes from a study of robustness of blood B and T cell sequencing (dated by TCRdb to 2016 to 2019). Regarding the complete study: The study aimed to determine how much peripheral blood is needed to reliably characterize an individual's TCRbeta and IgG repertoires. In each of the nine to ten independently drawn blood samples, both the TCRbeta and the IgG repertoires were quantified. As technical replicates, two replicate TCRbeta cDNA libraries were made from one shared RNA pool taken from a single 10 ml draw.

The library relied on PCR. Sequenced using an Illumina MiSeq. Synthesis of cDNA relied on SMARTScribe reverse transcriptase together with a 5' template-switch oligo that added a universal priming site. The template-switch oligo carried a 12-nucleotide random unique molecular identifier (UMI) that tagged each cDNA molecule. During reverse transcription, TCRbeta transcripts were targeted by chain-specific reverse primers. Leftover template-switch adapters were removed by uracil DNA glycosylase treatment, and cDNA was purified using a Qiagen MinElute kit. The first PCR ran for 20 to 25 cycles with KAPA HiFi HotStart ReadyMix and step-out primers, divided among four 50 microliter reactions. Products of the first-round PCR were gel-purified before additional amplification. Illumina Nextera adapters were attached in a second PCR of approximately 8 cycles, and the libraries were then purified and pooled. For each TCRbeta molecule, the UMI barcode was captured by a 50-nucleotide 5' read. Regarding the original processing steps: The MIGEC toolkit was used to group reads by UMI into consensus reads. PEAR was used to merge forward and reverse consensus reads, producing the final reads. Identical UMI-sequence pairs shared across libraries were treated as cross-sample contamination and removed by a custom decontamination script. MIGMAP, a wrapper around IgBLAST, was used for V(D)J assignment and CDR3 extraction. A TCR clonotype was defined by an identical V gene, J gene and CDR3 amino acid sequence; no sequencing was done for CDR1 and CDR2. TCRdb reanalyzed the raw reads on its own, using fastp at Q25 for trimming and MiXCR for clone calling, and kept in-frame beta chains. Rows matching on CDR3 protein sequence are summarized as one entry with the most common DNA and genes. The V and J calls shown here were made by TCRdb, not taken from the authors' results. For this sample there are over a thousand distinct CDR3 sequences; approximately 68% appear just once. The ten largest make up about a third of the sample.

This clonotype has more than one count but fewer than ten. The target of this receptor is not known. Base qualities are missing; no much larger clone stands one base away. General study outcomes and caveats: Because EDTA tubes had to be fractionated immediately, the use of EDTA tubes in multi-site collections was limited. No improvement in the overlap of rare TCRbeta clonotypes was observed when tubes were pooled, implying that much larger blood volumes would be needed for rare TCRbeta clonotypes to be captured. The 1,000 most abundant TCRbeta clonotypes from the pooled draws were detected in every single 10 ml sample. The TCRbeta rarefaction curves did not fully level off, which suggests under-sequencing or many low-abundance clonotypes. Combining 3 or 4 tubes (roughly 27-45 ml blood) brought coverage of the top 10,000 TCRbeta clonotypes close to saturation. Between the technical replicate libraries, approximately 94% of the top 10,000 TCRbeta clonotypes in one library were also present in the other library. Evidence of cross-contamination, likely resulting from batch processing, was observed in one pair of TCRbeta libraries, and the UMI-sequence pairs shared between the two libraries were removed.

Cut back by 5 bases and 6 bases, the V and J ends lie 17 bases apart. The CDR3 spans 15 residues, from the cysteine through the phenylalanine. Just CDR3 DNA is preserved here, 45 bases in frame from base 1. Looking up the germline V gene (reference sequence) yields CDR1 SSHAT and CDR2 FNYEAQ. TCRbeta repertoires were measured from mRNA instead of genomic DNA, an approach that captures expressed receptors. Buffy coat leukocytes were collected into Trizol, and RNA was extracted with the Direct-zol RNA MiniPrep Plus kit without cell sorting. EDTA blood tubes were spun right away at 4 degrees C to separate plasma, buffy coat and red blood cells.

This sequence was found in a human donor in good health. This chain is built from TRBV7-7 and TRBJ2-1, with the D gene too uncertain to name. Source material: peripheral blood. The DNA reads TGTGCCAGCAGCCTAGATCCGACTGCTACCAATGAGCAGTTCTTC. It codes for CASSLDPTATNEQFF.